These 14 T cell receptor beta chains were all obtained from the same sample, sequenced in a study of blood T cell repertoires in COVID-19. This table comes from immunoSEQ multiplex PCR, and its TCRdb copy is limited to in-frame clones, with some not included. This table holds 150,000 or so clones, approximately 90% found once. Sequencing was carried out using peripheral blood. The source of these receptors is a man aged 60-69 years with active or convalescent COVID-19.

The rearrangement links TRBV5-6 to TRBJ1-5; D remains unclear. The CDR3 contains 14 residues. From germline, CDR1 is SGHDT and CDR2 YYEEEE. V was cut by 3 bases and J by 0 bases, with 7 bases left in between. CDR3 sequence: CASSSLFSNQPQHF. CDR3 DNA: TGTGCCAGCAGCTCCTTGTTTAGCAATCAGCCCCAGCATTTT.

The chain links TRBV7-2 to TRBJ2-3, with D perhaps matching TRBD2 (6 bases). This CDR3 comprises 15 residues. Germline V gives CDR1 SGHTA, CDR2 FQGNSA. Trimming shortened V by 3 bases and J by 3 bases, and 13 bases separated the two germline ends. CDR3 sequence: CASSFPGVNTDTQYF. The DNA of the CDR3 is TGTGCCAGCAGCTTTCCGGGGGTCAATACAGATACGCAGTATTTT.

This chain joins TRBV7-2 and TRBJ2-3; D unresolved. Germline V gene data show CDR1 as SGHTA and CDR2 as FQGNSA. V was cut by 5 bases and J by 5 bases, with 11 bases left in between. This CDR3 contains 13 residues. The CDR3 here is CASSLSDIDTQYF. CDR3 nucleotides: TGTGCCAGCAGCCTCTCAGACATAGATACGCAGTATTTT.

The gene calls are TRBV7-2 and TRBJ2-5, with D possibly being TRBD1 (5 bases). Germline V lookup: CDR1 SGHTA, CDR2 FQGNSA. V was cut by 2 bases and J by 5 bases, with 12 bases left in between. The CDR3 totals 14 residues. The CDR3, as DNA: TGTGCCAGCAGCTTAAAGGGGATGCGGGAGACCCAGTACTTC. Translation gives CASSLKGMRETQYF. The variable domain in full, completed from reference TRBV7-2 and TRBJ2-5, reads GAGVSQSPSNKVTEKGKDVELRCDPISGHTALYWYRQSLGQGLEFLIYFQGNSAPDKSGLPSDRFSAERTGGSVSTLTIQRTQQEDSAVYLCASSLKGMRETQYFGPGTRLLVL.

V gene TRBV13 combines with J gene TRBJ2-5; no clear D gene. V gave up 4 bases and J gave up 2 bases, with 5 bases separating them. In germline, CDR1 is PRHDT, CDR2 FYEKMQ (reference sequence). The CDR3 is 12 residues long. The CDR3 DNA is TGTGCCAGCAGCTCATTGCAAGAGACCCAGTACTTC. Amino acid sequence: CASSSLQETQYF. The full variable domain, its missing parts supplied by reference TRBV13 and TRBJ2-5, is AAGVIQSPRHLIKEKRETATLKCYPIPRHDTVYWYQQGPGQDPQFLISFYEKMQSDKGSIPDRFSAQQFSDYHSELNMSSLELGDSALYFCASSSLQETQYFGPGTRLLVL.

Here the CDR3 reads CASSGTGGHQPQHF. CDR3 nucleotide sequence: TGTGCCAGCAGTGGGACAGGGGGACATCAGCCCCAGCATTTT. The chain has TRBV2 and TRBJ1-5, with TRBD1 matching 10 bases. CDR3 length equals 14 residues. Per the germline V gene, CDR1 is SNHLY and CDR2 is FYNNEI. The V gene end was trimmed by 4 bases and the J gene end by 5 bases; junction bases not matched to a gene: 2.

The CDR3 is CASTVLQETQYF. CDR3 bases: TGTGCCAGCACCGTATTACAAGAGACCCAGTACTTC. The chain links TRBV2 to TRBJ2-5; D ambiguous. The CDR3 extends over 12 amino acids. Trimming shortened V by 7 bases and J by 2 bases, and 8 bases separated the two germline ends. Germline lookup yields CDR1 SNHLY and CDR2 FYNNEI.

The chain recombines TRBV19 with TRBJ2-5, with 8 bases that match TRBD1. This CDR3 is 15 amino acids long. V gave up 3 bases and J gave up 2 bases; unmatched junction bases: 5. Germline V gene data show CDR1 as LNHDA and CDR2 as SQIVND (reference sequence). The CDR3 reads CASSMVTGGQETQYF. The DNA of the CDR3 is TGTGCCAGTAGTATGGTAACAGGGGGTCAAGAGACCCAGTACTTC.

The chain links TRBV12-3 or TRBV12-4 to TRBJ2-5; D call uncertain. V was clipped by 3 bases and J by 4 bases, with 6 bases between them. The CDR3 runs 12 residues. CDR3 sequence reads: CASSLFGETQYF. CDR3 nucleotides: TGTGCCAGCAGTTTGTTCGGAGAGACCCAGTACTTC.

This rearrangement joins TRBV5-1 to TRBJ2-7; 9 bases match TRBD2. This CDR3 contains 14 residues. V dropped 0 bases and J dropped 6; count of bases not matched to a gene: 4. Germline V gene lookup returns CDR1 SGHRS and CDR2 YFSETQ. CDR3 residues: CASSLGLADGEQYF. CDR3 DNA sequence: TGCGCCAGCAGCTTGGGACTAGCGGATGGCGAGCAGTACTTC.

In nucleotides, the CDR3 is TGTGCCAGCAGCAACCCGGGACAGGGTTTTATTGGGGAGCTGTTTTTT. Amino acid sequence: CASSNPGQGFIGELFF. This chain connects TRBV7-3 to TRBJ2-2; 9 bases align to TRBD1. CDR1 is SGHTA and CDR2 is FQGTGA in the germline V gene. The ends lost 5 bases at V and 8 bases at J; junction bases unmatched: 12. The CDR3 covers 16 residues.

There are a few counts of this clone. CDR3 sequence reads: CASSIGQGNQPQHF. CDR3 nucleotide sequence: TGTGCCAGTAGTATTGGGCAGGGGAATCAGCCCCAGCATTTT. The chain links TRBV19 to TRBJ1-5, with D possibly TRBD1 on 6 matching bases. With 3 bases removed from V and 4 bases from J, the gap between germline ends came to 10 bases. The CDR3 totals 14 residues. From germline, CDR1 is LNHDA and CDR2 SQIVND (reference sequence).

The chain has TRBV7-2 and TRBJ2-5; 7 bases line up with TRBD1. CDR3 length equals 16 residues. Germline CDR1 SGHTA, CDR2 FQGNSA. Trimming cost V 1 base and J 5 bases; bases outside gene matches: 10. CDR3 nucleotides: TGTGCCAGCAGCTTAGGGGGACAGTCACGCCGGGAGACCCAGTACTTC. Translated, it gives CASSLGGQSRRETQYF.

The V call is TRBV6-2 or TRBV6-3, the J call TRBJ2-5; the D is unclear. The CDR3 totals 14 residues. Germline V gene sequence: CDR1 MNHEY, CDR2 SVGEGT. V lost 1 base, J lost 5 bases, and 11 bases lay in between. DNA of the CDR3: TGTGCCAGCAGTTACTTCCTCCCCGAGGAGACCCAGTACTTC. Translating gives CASSYFLPEETQYF.